These T cell receptor beta chains were read from a single sample in a study of blood T cell repertoires in COVID-19. Profiled with immunoSEQ multiplex PCR; TCRdb holds only in-frame clones, not every one. The sample lists some 300,000 clones, approximately 89% occurring once. Sample: PBMCs or T cells enriched from blood (not recorded which). Receptors were obtained from a woman in her 30s who had recovered from COVID-19. CDR3s include the opening cysteine and the closing phenylalanine or tryptophan. The D gene is left open where the match is weak. Size values are once, few and many counts, or a class for expanded clones, and some rows have none.

clone size,J gene,V gene,D gene,CDR3 DNA,CDR3 protein
-,TRBJ2-3,TRBV6-5,-,TGTGCCAGCAGGAGATCGGGAGTCCTCACAGATACGCAGTATTTT,CASRRSGVLTDTQYF
-,TRBJ2-2,TRBV27,-,TGTGCCAGCAGTTCTCGGGGGAACACCGGGGAGCTGTTTTTT,CASSSRGNTGELFF
-,TRBJ1-5,TRBV6-1,-,TGTGCCAGCAGCGAAGCATACAATCAGCCCCAGCATTTT,CASSEAYNQPQHF
-,TRBJ1-4,TRBV5-1,TRBD1,TGCGCCAGCAGCTACGACAGGGTTGAAAAACTGTTTTTT,CASSYDRVEKLFF
-,TRBJ2-7,TRBV28,TRBD2,TGTGCCAGTGCCTCGGGGGGCTACGAGCAGTACTTC,CASASGGYEQYF
-,TRBJ2-3,TRBV29-1,-,TGCAGCGTTGACAAGATGAGGGGGTTTCGGGGTACGCAGTATTTT,CSVDKMRGFRGTQYF
-,TRBJ1-4,TRBV6-6,-,TGTGCCAGCAGTTACTCGCAGGGAGGGGATGAAAAACTGTTTTTT,CASSYSQGGDEKLFF
-,TRBJ1-2,TRBV24-1,-,TGTGCCACCTCCGGGGCCGCGGGGTATGGCTACACCTTC,CATSGAAGYGYTF
-,TRBJ2-7,TRBV10-3,-,TGTGCCATCAGTGGAGGGCAGGACTACGAGCAGTACTTC,CAISGGQDYEQYF
once,TRBJ1-5,TRBV18,TRBD1,TGTGCCAGCTCACTTGATACAGGGGATCAGCCCCAGCATTTT,CASSLDTGDQPQHF
-,TRBJ1-2,TRBV27,TRBD1,TGTGCCAGCAAAAGAACAGGGGGCGCCCCGTATGGCTACACCTTC,CASKRTGGAPYGYTF
-,TRBJ2-7,TRBV23-1,TRBD1,TGCGCCGGCCAGACAGGGATCGACGAGCAGTACTTC,CAGQTGIDEQYF
-,TRBJ1-5,TRBV12-3/TRBV12-4,-,TGTGCCAGCAGGAGTTCCAATCAGCCCCAGCATTTT,CASRSSNQPQHF
-,TRBJ1-4,TRBV7-9,TRBD1,TGTGCCAGCAGCTCCGGGGACAGGCCCTATAGTGAAAAACTGTTTTTT,CASSSGDRPYSEKLFF
-,TRBJ1-1,TRBV5-1,-,TGCGCCAGCAGCTCTACAGAGGGTACTGAAGCTTTCTTT,CASSSTEGTEAFF
-,TRBJ1-5,TRBV6-5,TRBD1,TGTGCCAGCCAAGACAGGGCCAATCAGCCCCAGCATTTT,CASQDRANQPQHF
once,TRBJ2-3,TRBV13,TRBD1,TGTGCCAGCAGCTTGGATAGGACAGGGGGCGCAGATACGCAGTATTTT,CASSLDRTGGADTQYF
-,TRBJ2-1,TRBV3-1/TRBV3-2,TRBD2,TGTGCCAGCAGCCTAAGCCCTAGCGGGGTCGCGGGCAATGAGCAGTTCTTC,CASSLSPSGVAGNEQFF
-,TRBJ1-2,TRBV10-3,-,TGTGCCATCAGTGAGGGGGGGGACTATGGCTACACCTTC,CAISEGGDYGYTF
once,TRBJ2-7,TRBV3-1/TRBV3-2,TRBD1,TGTGCCAGCAGCCCGGGACAGGGGTCTGGGTACGAGCAGTACTTC,CASSPGQGSGYEQYF
-,TRBJ1-2,TRBV5-1,-,TGCGCCAGCAGCTTTGAGGGTCGTGGCTATGGCTACACCTTC,CASSFEGRGYGYTF
-,TRBJ1-2,TRBV10-1,-,TGCGCCAGCGGCAACGCTAACTATGGCTACACCTTC,CASGNANYGYTF
-,TRBJ2-7,TRBV18,-,TGTGCCAGCTCACCAGGTAGCGGATCTTCCTACGAGCAGTACTTC,CASSPGSGSSYEQYF
-,TRBJ1-4,TRBV7-9,-,TGTGCCAGCAGCTTCGGCGGGGTGGGCGAAAAACTGTTTTTT,CASSFGGVGEKLFF
-,TRBJ1-5,TRBV19,TRBD1,TGTGCCAGTAGTCTGCAGGGACAGGGGAGGCAGCCCCAGCATTTT,CASSLQGQGRQPQHF
-,TRBJ2-5,TRBV7-8,-,TGTGCCAGCAGCTTAGGGGAGCGAGAGACCCAGTACTTC,CASSLGERETQYF
few,TRBJ2-2,TRBV7-9,-,TGTGCCAGCAGCTTAGATGGCTCCGGGGAGCTGTTTTTT,CASSLDGSGELFF
-,TRBJ1-5,TRBV12-3/TRBV12-4,-,TGTGCCAGCAGTTTAGATCTAGCCCAGCCCCAGCATTTT,CASSLDLAQPQHF
-,TRBJ1-2,TRBV6-2/TRBV6-3,-,TGTGCCAGCAGTTATGGCGGAAGATATGGCTACACCTTC,CASSYGGRYGYTF
-,TRBJ1-3,TRBV7-2,-,TGTGCCAGCAGCTTATCCAGCAGGGGTGGAAACACCATATATTTT,CASSLSSRGGNTIYF
-,TRBJ1-5,TRBV10-1,-,TGCGCCAGCAGTGAGTCAGGGGGTCAGCCCCAGCATTTT,CASSESGGQPQHF
-,TRBJ2-7,TRBV13,-,TGTGCCAGCAGCCTCGGTCTGGGGGGGCAGTACGAGCAGTACTTC,CASSLGLGGQYEQYF
-,TRBJ1-2,TRBV7-2,TRBD1,TGTGCCAGCAGCCTCTCCGGGACAGGGCGTAACTATGGCTACACCTTC,CASSLSGTGRNYGYTF
-,TRBJ2-6,TRBV9,-,TGTGCCAGCAACGAAAACTCAGGAACTGGGGCCAACGTCCTGACTTTC,CASNENSGTGANVLTF
-,TRBJ1-2,TRBV7-8,-,TGTGCCAGCAGCCCGACTATCGCCGATAACTATGGCTACACCTTC,CASSPTIADNYGYTF
-,TRBJ2-5,TRBV7-9,TRBD1,TGTGCCAGCAGCCGGGGGGACAGGGGAAAGGAGACCCAGTACTTC,CASSRGDRGKETQYF
few,TRBJ2-7,TRBV10-1,-,TGCGCCAGCAGTGAGTCCCCCGGCAGGGTCCACGAGCAGTACTTC,CASSESPGRVHEQYF
-,TRBJ2-1,TRBV27,TRBD1,TGTGCCAGCAGTTTAGGGACAGGGCTCTACAATGAGCAGTTCTTC,CASSLGTGLYNEQFF
-,TRBJ1-1,TRBV29-1,-,TGCAGCGTTGATACAGTGAACACTGAAGCTTTCTTT,CSVDTVNTEAFF
-,TRBJ2-1,TRBV11-2,-,TGTGCCAGCAGCTTACGTCGGGTGACTGAGCAGTTCTTC,CASSLRRVTEQFF
-,TRBJ1-5,TRBV19,TRBD1,TGTGCCAGTAGTATAAACCGGGACAGGGGGCGGTGGCAGCCCCAGCATTTT,CASSINRDRGRWQPQHF
-,TRBJ2-7,TRBV12-3/TRBV12-4,TRBD1,TGTGCCAGCAGTCCGAGACAGGGCTACGAGCAGTACTTC,CASSPRQGYEQYF
-,TRBJ2-7,TRBV28,-,TGTGCCAGCAGCCTCACCTCCTGGGGCCACTACTACGAGCAGTACTTC,CASSLTSWGHYYEQYF
few,TRBJ2-1,TRBV5-4,TRBD1,TGTGCCAGCAGCCCGCCCGACAGGGCCTCCTACAATGAGCAGTTCTTC,CASSPPDRASYNEQFF